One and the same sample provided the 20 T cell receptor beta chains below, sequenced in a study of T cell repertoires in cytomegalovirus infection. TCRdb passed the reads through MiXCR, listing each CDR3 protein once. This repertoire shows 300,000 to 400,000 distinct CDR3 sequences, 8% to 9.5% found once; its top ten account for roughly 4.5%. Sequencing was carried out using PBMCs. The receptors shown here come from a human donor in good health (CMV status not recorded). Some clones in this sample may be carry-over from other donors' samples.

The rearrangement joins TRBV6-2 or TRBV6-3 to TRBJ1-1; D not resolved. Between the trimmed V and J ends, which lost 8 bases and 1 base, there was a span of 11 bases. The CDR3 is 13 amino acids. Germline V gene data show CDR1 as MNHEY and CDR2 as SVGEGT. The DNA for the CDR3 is TGTGCCAGCGGATGGACCGGGAACACTGAAGCTTTCTTT. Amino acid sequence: CASGWTGNTEAFF.

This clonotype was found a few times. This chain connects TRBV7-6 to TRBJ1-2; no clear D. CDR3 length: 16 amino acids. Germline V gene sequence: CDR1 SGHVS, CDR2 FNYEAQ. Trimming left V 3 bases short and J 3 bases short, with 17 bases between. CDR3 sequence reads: CASSLSAIGRDYGYTF. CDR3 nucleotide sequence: TGTGCCAGCAGCTTGAGTGCTATCGGACGGGACTATGGCTACACCTTC.

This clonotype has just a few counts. This chain's CDR3 is CASSQDDSRDTQYF. The CDR3 nucleotides read TGCGCCAGCAGCCAAGATGACTCGAGGGATACGCAGTATTTT. This sequence joins TRBV4-3 and TRBJ2-3, with D unresolved. This CDR3 comprises 14 residues. V lost 0 bases and J 6 bases, leaving 10 bases between the germline ends. CDR1 is LGHNA, CDR2 YSLEER, per germline.

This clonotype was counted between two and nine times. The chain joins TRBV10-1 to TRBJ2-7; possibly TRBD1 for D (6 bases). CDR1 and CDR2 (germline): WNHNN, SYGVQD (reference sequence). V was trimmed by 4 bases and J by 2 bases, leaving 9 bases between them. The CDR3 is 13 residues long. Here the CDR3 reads CASSVGATYEQYF. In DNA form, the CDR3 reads TGCGCCAGCAGTGTGGGGGCTACCTACGAGCAGTACTTC.

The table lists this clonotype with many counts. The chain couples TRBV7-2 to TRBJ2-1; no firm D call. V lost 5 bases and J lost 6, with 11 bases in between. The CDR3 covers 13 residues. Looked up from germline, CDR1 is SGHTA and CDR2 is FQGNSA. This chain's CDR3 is CASSPYLSNEQFF. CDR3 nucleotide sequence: TGTGCCAGCAGCCCCTACCTATCCAATGAGCAGTTCTTC.

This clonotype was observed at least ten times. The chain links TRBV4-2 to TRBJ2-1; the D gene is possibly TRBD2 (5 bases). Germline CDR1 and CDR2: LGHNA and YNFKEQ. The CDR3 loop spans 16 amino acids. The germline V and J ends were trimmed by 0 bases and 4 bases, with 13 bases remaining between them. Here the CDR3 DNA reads TGTGCCAGCAGCCAAGATTCCCTCGGCGGGTACAATGAGCAGTTCTTC. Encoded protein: CASSQDSLGGYNEQFF.

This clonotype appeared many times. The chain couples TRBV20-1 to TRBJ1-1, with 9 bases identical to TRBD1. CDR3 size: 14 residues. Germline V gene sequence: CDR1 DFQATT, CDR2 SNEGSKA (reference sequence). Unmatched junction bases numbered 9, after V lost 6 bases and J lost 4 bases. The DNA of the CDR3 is TGCAGTGCCCAAACCCGGACAGGGGCCACTGAAGCTTTCTTT. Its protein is CSAQTRTGATEAFF.

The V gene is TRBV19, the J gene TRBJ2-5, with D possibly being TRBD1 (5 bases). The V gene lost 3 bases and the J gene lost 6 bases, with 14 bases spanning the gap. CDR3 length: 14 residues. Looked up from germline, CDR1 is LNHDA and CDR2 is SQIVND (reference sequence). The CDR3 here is CASSIEWGWKTQYF. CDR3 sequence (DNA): TGTGCCAGTAGTATCGAGTGGGGCTGGAAGACCCAGTACTTC. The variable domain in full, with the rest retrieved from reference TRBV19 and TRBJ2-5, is DGGITQSPKYLFRKEGQNVTLSCEQNLNHDAMYWYRQDPGQGLRLIYYSQIVNDFQKGDIAEGYSVSREKKESFPLTVTSAQKNPTAFYLCASSIEWGWKTQYFGPGTRLLVL.

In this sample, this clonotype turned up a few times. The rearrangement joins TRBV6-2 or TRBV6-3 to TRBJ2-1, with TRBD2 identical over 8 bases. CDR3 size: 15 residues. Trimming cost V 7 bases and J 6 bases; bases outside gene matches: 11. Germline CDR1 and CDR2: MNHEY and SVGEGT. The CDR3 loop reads CASTIRGGLFNEQFF. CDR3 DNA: TGTGCCAGCACGATTCGGGGGGGTCTATTCAATGAGCAGTTCTTC.

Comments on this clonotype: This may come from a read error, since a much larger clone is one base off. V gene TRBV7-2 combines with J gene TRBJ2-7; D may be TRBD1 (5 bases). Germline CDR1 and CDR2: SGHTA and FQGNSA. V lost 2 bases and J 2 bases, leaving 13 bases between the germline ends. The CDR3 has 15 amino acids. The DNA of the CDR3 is TGTGCCAGCAGCTTATCTGGGGCGAATACCTACGAGCAGTACTTC. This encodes CASSLSGANTYEQYF.

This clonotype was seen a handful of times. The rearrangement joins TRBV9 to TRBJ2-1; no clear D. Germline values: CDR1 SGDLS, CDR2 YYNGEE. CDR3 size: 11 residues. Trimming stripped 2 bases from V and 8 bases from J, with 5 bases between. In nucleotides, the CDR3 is TGTGCCAGCAGCGTGGAAGATGAGCAGTTCTTC. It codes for CASSVEDEQFF.

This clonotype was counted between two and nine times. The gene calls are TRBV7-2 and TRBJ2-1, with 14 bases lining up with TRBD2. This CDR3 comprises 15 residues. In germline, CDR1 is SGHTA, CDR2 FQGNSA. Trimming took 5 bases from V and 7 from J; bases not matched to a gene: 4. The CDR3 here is CASSTTSGRVNEQFF. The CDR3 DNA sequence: TGTGCCAGCAGCACGACTAGCGGGAGGGTTAATGAGCAGTTCTTC.

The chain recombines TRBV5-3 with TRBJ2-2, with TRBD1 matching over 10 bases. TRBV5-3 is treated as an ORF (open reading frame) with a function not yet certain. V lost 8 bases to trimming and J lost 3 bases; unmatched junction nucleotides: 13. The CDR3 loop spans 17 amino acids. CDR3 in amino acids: CASSQHKTGGYTGELFF. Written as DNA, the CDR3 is TGTGCCAGCAGTCAGCACAAGACAGGGGGCTACACCGGGGAGCTGTTTTTT.

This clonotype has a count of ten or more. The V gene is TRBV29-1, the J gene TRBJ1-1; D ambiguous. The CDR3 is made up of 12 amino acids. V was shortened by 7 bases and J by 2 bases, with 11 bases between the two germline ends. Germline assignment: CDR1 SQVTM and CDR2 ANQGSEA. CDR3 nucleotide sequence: TGCAGCGCCTACCAGGTAAACACTGAAGCTTTCTTT. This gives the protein CSAYQVNTEAFF.

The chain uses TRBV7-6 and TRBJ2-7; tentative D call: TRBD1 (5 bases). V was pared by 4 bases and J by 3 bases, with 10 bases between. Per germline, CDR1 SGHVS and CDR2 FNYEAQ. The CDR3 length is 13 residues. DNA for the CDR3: TGTGCCAGCAGCTCGACAGAATTCTACGAGCAGTACTTC. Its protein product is CASSSTEFYEQYF.

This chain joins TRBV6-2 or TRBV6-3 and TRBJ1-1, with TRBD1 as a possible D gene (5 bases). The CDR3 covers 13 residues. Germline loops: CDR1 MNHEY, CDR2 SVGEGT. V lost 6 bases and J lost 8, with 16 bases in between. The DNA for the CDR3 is TGTGCCAGCAGCAACCCTGGGGGAGGAGAAGCTTTCTTT. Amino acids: CASSNPGGGEAFF.

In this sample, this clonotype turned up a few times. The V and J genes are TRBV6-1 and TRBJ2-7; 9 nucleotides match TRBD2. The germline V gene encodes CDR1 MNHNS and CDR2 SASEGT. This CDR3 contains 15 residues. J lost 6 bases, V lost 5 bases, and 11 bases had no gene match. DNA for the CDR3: TGTGCCAGCAGTTACGAAGGTAGCGGGGGAGGCGAGCAGTACTTC. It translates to CASSYEGSGGGEQYF.

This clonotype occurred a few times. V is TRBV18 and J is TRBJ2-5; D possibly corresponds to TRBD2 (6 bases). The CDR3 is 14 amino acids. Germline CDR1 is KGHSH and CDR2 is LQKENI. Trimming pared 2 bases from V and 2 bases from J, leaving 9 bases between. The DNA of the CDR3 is TGTGCCAGCTCACCAGGGGACTTTCAAGAGACCCAGTACTTC. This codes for CASSPGDFQETQYF.

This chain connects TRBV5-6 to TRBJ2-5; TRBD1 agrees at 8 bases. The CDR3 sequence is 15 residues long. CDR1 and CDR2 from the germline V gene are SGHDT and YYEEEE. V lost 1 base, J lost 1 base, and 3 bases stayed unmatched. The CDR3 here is CASSLLQGVQETQYF. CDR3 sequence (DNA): TGTGCCAGCAGCTTGCTACAGGGGGTCCAAGAGACCCAGTACTTC.

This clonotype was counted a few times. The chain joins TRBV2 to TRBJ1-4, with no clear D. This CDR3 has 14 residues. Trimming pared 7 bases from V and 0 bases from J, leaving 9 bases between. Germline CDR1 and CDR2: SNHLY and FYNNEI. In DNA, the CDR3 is TGTGCCAGCAAGGAGGGTTCAACTAATGAAAAACTGTTTTTT. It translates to CASKEGSTNEKLFF.